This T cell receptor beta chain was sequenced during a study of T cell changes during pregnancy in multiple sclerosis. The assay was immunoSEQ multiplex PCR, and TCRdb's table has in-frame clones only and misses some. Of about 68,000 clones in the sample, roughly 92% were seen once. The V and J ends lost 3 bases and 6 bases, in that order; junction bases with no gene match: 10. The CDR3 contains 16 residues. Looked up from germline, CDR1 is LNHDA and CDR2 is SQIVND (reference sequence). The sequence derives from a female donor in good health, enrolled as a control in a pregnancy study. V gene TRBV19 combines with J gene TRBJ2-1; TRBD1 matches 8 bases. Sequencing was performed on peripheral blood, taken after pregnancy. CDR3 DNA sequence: TGTGCCAGTAGTATCGCGGTCGGGACAGGTAGCAATGAGCAGTTCTTC. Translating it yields CASSIAVGTGSNEQFF.